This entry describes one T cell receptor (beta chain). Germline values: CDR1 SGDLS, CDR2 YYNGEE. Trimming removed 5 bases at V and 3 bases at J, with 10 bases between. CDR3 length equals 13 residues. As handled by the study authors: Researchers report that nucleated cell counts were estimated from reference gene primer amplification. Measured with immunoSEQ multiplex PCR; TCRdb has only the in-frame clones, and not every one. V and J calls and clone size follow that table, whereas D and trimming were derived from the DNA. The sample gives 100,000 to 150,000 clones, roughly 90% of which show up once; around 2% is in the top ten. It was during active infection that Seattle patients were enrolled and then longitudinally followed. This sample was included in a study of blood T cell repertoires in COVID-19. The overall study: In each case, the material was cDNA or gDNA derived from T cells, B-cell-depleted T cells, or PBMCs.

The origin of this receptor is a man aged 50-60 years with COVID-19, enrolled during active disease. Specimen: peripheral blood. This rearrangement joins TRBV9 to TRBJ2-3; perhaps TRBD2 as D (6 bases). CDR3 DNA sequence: TGTGCCAGCAGTGGGGACTCAACAGATACGCAGTATTTT. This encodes CASSGDSTDTQYF.